This T cell receptor (beta chain) emerged from a study of shared clonotypes between healthy human individuals. Study-wide context: A donor's plate count was three for CD4 naive and three for CD4 memory; CD8 naive had two and CD8 memory one.

Naive CD8 isolation took CD45RO-negative cells positively selected for CCR7 and excluded terminally differentiated effector memory CD45RA+ cells. Donors comprised only Caucasian adults living in Nashville, Tennessee. Study-wide findings and caveats: Generally, naive subsets (rather than memory subsets) showed larger estimated richness.

In the study's own analysis: Filtering differed since immunoSEQ provided only junctions, with no quality scores. The repertoire was sequenced with immunoSEQ multiplex PCR; TCRdb's copy has only in-frame clones and lacks some. Clonal size and the V and J genes are those of that table, whereas D and trimming came from the DNA. This table holds some 1,900,000 clones, about 95% found once. CDR3 size: 16 residues. V lost 0 bases and J lost 6; bases outside the gene matches: 7. Germline assignment: CDR1 MGHRA and CDR2 YSYEKL. A word on this clone: Its antigen remains unidentified.

Sequences were obtained from naive CD8+ T cells sorted from blood. The TCR comes from a man aged 18-30 years in good health. The gene calls are TRBV4-1 and TRBJ1-5; 8 bases align to TRBD1. The CDR3 protein is CASSQDQGAGSQPQHF. The CDR3 DNA follows: TGCGCCAGCAGCCAAGACCAGGGGGCGGGGAGTCAGCCCCAGCATTTT.